This record covers a single T cell receptor (beta chain). This entry is derived from a study of blood T cell repertoires in COVID-19. Libraries were prepared by immunoSEQ multiplex PCR; TCRdb keeps only in-frame clonotypes and omits some of them. The data contain around 140,000 clones, over 70% of them singletons. Germline V lookup: CDR1 MGHRA, CDR2 YSYEKL. This CDR3 comprises 14 residues. Trimming removed 5 bases from V and 12 bases from J; junction bases left unmatched: 6. This clonotype originated in a woman aged 60 to 75 with acute or convalescent COVID-19. Sequencing input: peripheral blood. The V call is TRBV4-1, the J call TRBJ2-1, with 14 bases aligning to TRBD2. CDR3 coding DNA: TGCGCCAGCAGCAGACTAGCGGGAGGGCCGTGGCAGTTCTTC. Translating gives CASSRLAGGPWQFF.